Listed below are T cell receptor beta chains from one sample, sequenced in a study of blood T cell repertoires in COVID-19. The protocol was immunoSEQ multiplex PCR, while the TCRdb copy is restricted to in-frame clones and leaves out a portion. In the table there are 200,000 to 250,000 clones, under 90% of which are singletons. Sequencing input: PBMCs or T cells enriched from blood (not recorded which). The source is a woman aged 60-75 years who had recovered from COVID-19. Both conserved end residues are part of each CDR3. Fields, in order: J gene, V gene, clone size, D gene, CDR3 DNA, CDR3 protein. A D gene is named only where the DNA matches it firmly. Only part of the rows carry a size: once, few, many, or a class if the clone is expanded.

j_gene: TRBJ1-2; v_gene: TRBV4-1; abundance: few; d_gene: NA; CDR3nt: TGCGCCAGCAGCCAAGAACAAAGGGGCCGGGACTATGGCTACACCTTC; CDR3aa: CASSQEQRGRDYGYTF
j_gene: TRBJ1-6; v_gene: TRBV9; abundance: NA; d_gene: NA; CDR3nt: TGTGCCAGCAGCGTAGGTGGACAGAAGAATTCACCCCTCCACTTT; CDR3aa: CASSVGGQKNSPLHF
j_gene: TRBJ2-3; v_gene: TRBV19; abundance: NA; d_gene: TRBD2; CDR3nt: TGTGCCAGTAGTATTCTAGCGGGAGGAGATACGCAGTATTTT; CDR3aa: CASSILAGGDTQYF
j_gene: TRBJ1-1; v_gene: TRBV13; abundance: NA; d_gene: TRBD1; CDR3nt: TGTGCCAGCAGCGACAACAGGGGGTGGTACACTGAAGCTTTCTTT; CDR3aa: CASSDNRGWYTEAFF
j_gene: TRBJ2-3; v_gene: TRBV12-5; abundance: once; d_gene: TRBD2; CDR3nt: TGTGCTAGTGGTGAAGGTCTAGCGGGGAGCGGTACAGATACGCAGTATTTT; CDR3aa: CASGEGLAGSGTDTQYF
j_gene: TRBJ1-5; v_gene: TRBV19; abundance: NA; d_gene: NA; CDR3nt: TGTGCCAGTAGCCGCCGGGAACAGATCAATCAGCCCCAGCATTTT; CDR3aa: CASSRREQINQPQHF
j_gene: TRBJ1-6; v_gene: TRBV27; abundance: NA; d_gene: NA; CDR3nt: TGTGCCAGCAGTTTAGGGGCACAGGGTTTGGGAAATTCACCCCTCCACTTT; CDR3aa: CASSLGAQGLGNSPLHF
j_gene: TRBJ2-3; v_gene: TRBV27; abundance: NA; d_gene: NA; CDR3nt: TGTGCCAGCAGTTTCTTTAGGGGGGGGGATACGCAGTATTTT; CDR3aa: CASSFFRGGDTQYF
j_gene: TRBJ2-5; v_gene: TRBV3-1/TRBV3-2; abundance: NA; d_gene: TRBD2; CDR3nt: TGTGCCAGCAGCCAAGATGGGGGACTAGCGTCCATACCGATTAAGGGAGAGACCCAGTACTTC; CDR3aa: CASSQDGGLASIPIKGETQYF
j_gene: TRBJ1-2; v_gene: TRBV15; abundance: NA; d_gene: NA; CDR3nt: TGTGCCACCAGCAGAGATCGGGGCAGGGGTGGCTACACCTTC; CDR3aa: CATSRDRGRGGYTF
j_gene: TRBJ2-5; v_gene: TRBV6-6; abundance: NA; d_gene: NA; CDR3nt: TGTGCCAGCAGTTCGGGGACCCAGTACTTC; CDR3aa: CASSSGTQYF
j_gene: TRBJ2-7; v_gene: TRBV2; abundance: NA; d_gene: TRBD1; CDR3nt: TGTGCCAGCAGGGACAGGGCCTACTACGAGCAGTACTTC; CDR3aa: CASRDRAYYEQYF
j_gene: TRBJ1-1; v_gene: TRBV6-2/TRBV6-3; abundance: NA; d_gene: NA; CDR3nt: TGTGCCAGCAGTTACGACTTTAGACAGGAGAACACTGAAGCTTTCTTT; CDR3aa: CASSYDFRQENTEAFF
j_gene: TRBJ1-4; v_gene: TRBV10-3; abundance: NA; d_gene: NA; CDR3nt: TGTGCCATCAGTGAGTCCCGACAGGCAAGGGAAAAACTGTTTTTT; CDR3aa: CAISESRQAREKLFF
j_gene: TRBJ1-6; v_gene: TRBV19; abundance: NA; d_gene: NA; CDR3nt: TGTGCCAGTCAAGGGGGCTCCTATAATTCACCCCTCCACTTT; CDR3aa: CASQGGSYNSPLHF
j_gene: TRBJ2-7; v_gene: TRBV7-8; abundance: NA; d_gene: NA; CDR3nt: TGTGCCAGCAGCTTAGTGTTTGGGTCAGGGGGGCCCCCCTACGAGCAGTACTTC; CDR3aa: CASSLVFGSGGPPYEQYF
j_gene: TRBJ2-7; v_gene: TRBV19; abundance: NA; d_gene: TRBD2; CDR3nt: TGTGCCAGTAGTATAGGTGGAGAGCGGGAGAGGGAAATCGAGCAGTACTTC; CDR3aa: CASSIGGEREREIEQYF
j_gene: TRBJ1-1; v_gene: TRBV6-5; abundance: NA; d_gene: NA; CDR3nt: TGTGCCAGCAGGGAGACCGCGAACACTGAAGCTTTCTTT; CDR3aa: CASRETANTEAFF
j_gene: TRBJ2-3; v_gene: TRBV7-8; abundance: NA; d_gene: NA; CDR3nt: TGTGCCAGCAGCCCTAATTTCGGCCAGGGTGCAGATACGCAGTATTTT; CDR3aa: CASSPNFGQGADTQYF
j_gene: TRBJ1-1; v_gene: TRBV7-3; abundance: NA; d_gene: NA; CDR3nt: TGTGCCAGCAGCTCCGGGAGTCAGGGAACGAACACTGAAGCTTTCTTT; CDR3aa: CASSSGSQGTNTEAFF
j_gene: TRBJ1-5; v_gene: TRBV5-5; abundance: NA; d_gene: NA; CDR3nt: TGTGCCAGCAGCTCGGGACGGGACTTAGGACCCCAGCATTTT; CDR3aa: CASSSGRDLGPQHF
j_gene: TRBJ2-3; v_gene: TRBV5-1; abundance: NA; d_gene: TRBD2; CDR3nt: TGCGCCAGCAGCTTGGGACTAGCGGGGGGCAGACCTAGCACAGATACGCAGTATTTT; CDR3aa: CASSLGLAGGRPSTDTQYF